The 14 T cell receptor beta chains below all came from one sample that was sequenced in a study of blood T cell repertoires in COVID-19. Sequenced by immunoSEQ multiplex PCR; TCRdb stores in-frame clones only, minus some. Here the sample spans approximately 100,000 clones, roughly 80% being singletons. The sequenced sample consisted of peripheral blood. The receptors shown here come from an elderly woman with active or convalescent COVID-19.

This chain uses TRBV19 with TRBJ2-2; 16 nucleotides align to TRBD2. This CDR3 region has 15 residues. Germline lookup yields CDR1 LNHDA and CDR2 SQIVND (reference sequence). The junction had 4 bases not matched to a gene; V was cut back by 11 bases and J by 4 bases. CDR3 coding DNA: TGTGCCGGGGGACTAGCGGGAGGGGGCACCGGGGAGCTGTTTTTT. It encodes CAGGLAGGGTGELFF. Filled out from reference TRBV19 and TRBJ2-2, the complete variable domain reads DGGITQSPKYLFRKEGQNVTLSCEQNLNHDAMYWYRQDPGQGLRLIYYSQIVNDFQKGDIAEGYSVSREKKESFPLTVTSAQKNPTAFYLCAGGLAGGGTGELFFGEGSRLTVL.

This chain uses TRBV19 with TRBJ2-6, with 8 positions matching TRBD1. Germline CDR1 and CDR2: LNHDA and SQIVND (reference sequence). J lost 2 bases, V lost 2 bases, and 5 bases had no gene match. The CDR3 spans 17 residues. The CDR3 DNA follows: TGTGCCAGTAGTATACCTCAGGGGGCTACTGGGGCCAACGTCCTGACTTTC. It yields the protein CASSIPQGATGANVLTF.

The J gene is TRBJ2-7, the V gene TRBV5-5; 7 bases map to TRBD2. Germline lookup yields CDR1 SGHKS and CDR2 YYEKEE (reference sequence). The CDR3 has 13 residues. The J segment lost 4 bases and the V segment lost 4 bases, leaving 5 bases of the junction unmatched. The chain's CDR3 is CASSNSGRYEQYF. In DNA, the CDR3 is TGTGCCAGCAGCAACTCCGGGAGGTACGAGCAGTACTTC. The full variable domain, with the rest looked up from reference TRBV5-5 and TRBJ2-7, is DAGVTQSPTHLIKTRGQQVTLRCSPISGHKSVSWYQQVLGQGPQFIFQYYEKEERGRGNFPDRFSARQFPNYSSELNVNALLLGDSALYLCASSNSGRYEQYFGPGTRLTVT.

This clone was seen repeatedly, ten times or more. The chain couples TRBV27 to TRBJ2-2, with 12 bases identical to TRBD1. Germline V lookup: CDR1 MNHEY, CDR2 SMNVEV (reference sequence). The CDR3 contains 17 residues. The V gene end was trimmed by 3 bases and the J gene end by 4 bases; junction bases not matched to a gene: 6. CDR3 sequence: CASSLGGQGAITGELFF. Here the CDR3 DNA reads TGTGCCAGCAGTTTGGGGGGACAGGGGGCAATCACCGGGGAGCTGTTTTTT.

The V call is TRBV5-1, the J call TRBJ2-5; D is uncertain. Trimming took off 0 bases at V and 2 bases at J, with 8 bases between the two ends. Looked up from germline, CDR1 is SGHRS and CDR2 is YFSETQ. This CDR3 contains 14 residues. The CDR3 reads CASSLGVSQETQYF. The CDR3 DNA follows: TGCGCCAGCAGCTTGGGTGTCAGTCAAGAGACCCAGTACTTC.

The genes are TRBV30 and TRBJ2-3; D perhaps matches TRBD2 (6 bases). This CDR3 comprises 14 residues. Trimming pared 7 bases from V and 0 bases from J, leaving 14 bases between. Germline CDR1 is GTSNPN and CDR2 is SVGIG (reference sequence). The CDR3 DNA reads as TGTGCCTACCTTAGCGGACCGAGCACAGATACGCAGTATTTT. Its protein product is CAYLSGPSTDTQYF. Full variable domain (missing parts from reference TRBV30 and TRBJ2-3): SQTIHQWPATLVQPVGSPLSLECTVEGTSNPNLYWYRQAAGRGLQLLFYSVGIGQISSEVPQNLSASRPQDRQFILSSKKLLLSDSGFYLCAYLSGPSTDTQYFGPGTRLTVL.

The genes are TRBV19 and TRBJ2-2; TRBD1 matches at 11 bases. Trimming at V came to 5 bases and at J to 3 bases, leaving 5 bases not matched to a gene. The CDR3 runs to 16 residues. Germline CDR1 is LNHDA and CDR2 is SQIVND (reference sequence). The CDR3 loop is CASSSGTGGYTGELFF. CDR3 bases: TGTGCCAGTAGTTCCGGGACAGGGGGATACACCGGGGAGCTGTTTTTT.

This chain joins TRBV6-5 and TRBJ2-5; 12 bases are a match to TRBD1. In germline, CDR1 is MNHEY, CDR2 SVGAGI. The CDR3 extends over 13 amino acids. With 6 bases clipped from V and 10 bases from J, the junction kept 6 bases outside the gene matches. The CDR3 spells CASSRGQGAVQYF. In DNA form, the CDR3 reads TGTGCCAGCAGCCGGGGACAGGGGGCGGTCCAGTACTTC.

J is TRBJ2-3 and V is TRBV6-5; tentative D call: TRBD2 (5 bases). Between the trimmed V and J ends, which lost 7 bases and 6 bases, there was a span of 14 bases. Germline CDR1 and CDR2: MNHEY and SVGAGI. The CDR3 totals 13 residues. CDR3 nucleotide sequence: TGTGCCAGCATGACCTGGGAGTCCGATACGCAGTATTTT. Encoded protein: CASMTWESDTQYF.

The chain joins TRBV28 to TRBJ1-3, with 8 bases identical to TRBD1. Germline CDR1 MDHEN, CDR2 SYDVKM. The V gene end was trimmed by 6 bases and the J gene end by 4 bases; junction bases not matched to a gene: 8. The CDR3 runs 15 residues. CDR3 DNA: TGTGCCAGCAGCTTCGGACAGGGATCGGGAAACACCATATATTTT. This codes for CASSFGQGSGNTIYF. The full variable domain, rest sourced from reference TRBV28 and TRBJ1-3, is DVKVTQSSRYLVKRTGEKVFLECVQDMDHENMFWYRQDPGLGLRLIYFSYDVKMKEKGDIPEGYSVSREKKERFSLILESASTNQTSMYLCASSFGQGSGNTIYFGEGSWLTVV.

V gene TRBV6-6 combines with J gene TRBJ1-2; D remains unclear. Germline lookup yields CDR1 MNHNY and CDR2 SVGAGI (reference sequence). There are 13 residues in the CDR3. This chain's CDR3 is CVGAGEQNYGYTF. DNA for the CDR3: TGTGTGGGTGCGGGAGAACAAAACTATGGCTACACCTTC.

This clone was seen a handful of times. This chain links TRBV4-2 with TRBJ2-1; 7 nucleotides align to TRBD2. Germline V gives CDR1 LGHNA, CDR2 YNFKEQ. The CDR3 totals 15 residues. V dropped 0 bases and J dropped 12; count of bases not matched to a gene: 11. CDR3 sequence (DNA): TGTGCCAGCAGCCAAGAGGAGCGGGGCAGCATCGGGCAGTTCTTC. Translating gives CASSQEERGSIGQFF.

The J gene is TRBJ2-5, the V gene TRBV11-1, with D perhaps TRBD2 (5 bases). There are 14 residues in the CDR3. Looked up from germline, CDR1 is SGHAT and CDR2 is FQDESV (reference sequence). Trimming shortened V by 7 bases and J by 1 base, and 13 bases separated the two germline ends. CDR3 coding DNA: TGTGCCAGCACCCCAGCGGAACCCCAAGAGACCCAGTACTTC. It translates to CASTPAEPQETQYF.

This clone was observed at least ten times. This chain links TRBV19 with TRBJ2-2, with 8 bases matching TRBD2. V was clipped by 10 bases and J by 6 bases; unmatched bases: 13. From germline, CDR1 is LNHDA and CDR2 SQIVND (reference sequence). This CDR3 spans 15 amino acids. CDR3 coding DNA: TGTGCCACCCGGGGGGGGAACACTCAGGCCGGGGAGCTGTTTTTT. This encodes CATRGGNTQAGELFF.